Reported below is one T cell receptor (beta chain). Its antigen has not been determined. Base qualities are missing; no much larger clone stands one base away. This entry belongs to a study of glioma-infiltrating T cells listed by TCRdb under 2016. Looking at the study overall: Glioma tissue, non-neoplastic brain tissue and matched peripheral blood mononuclear cells were used as sources from which TCR alpha- and beta-chain repertoires were sequenced. To measure how far tissue and blood T-cell populations diverged, each tissue-infiltrating repertoire was compared against the peripheral blood repertoire of the same patient. The paired cohort comprised three low-grade glioma patients, 8 or 9 primary glioblastoma patients and three non-glioma patients contributing non-neoplastic brain tissue. Overall study outcomes, separate from this receptor: VJ-independent divergence between tissue and blood was below expectation in non-neoplastic patients but above expectation in all gliomas, especially low-grade gliomas. Very few CDR3 sequences were found to be shared between tissue and blood, and this scarcity was attributed to high CDR3 diversity and limited sampling. The group comparisons were based on small numbers of patients: three non-neoplastic, three low-grade glioma and several glioblastoma patients.

The iRepertoire nested amplicon-rescue multiplex PCR (arm-PCR) platform was used to amplify TCR alpha and beta CDR3 regions from RNA. The input for one-step reverse transcription and amplification was about 100-400 ng of either tissue mRNA or PBMC total RNA. After bead purification, a secondary multiplex PCR added Illumina adapters, and libraries were gel-purified between 200 and 400 bp. Libraries carried internal 6-nucleotide barcodes used for demultiplexing. Libraries were sequenced on an Illumina MiSeq with 2x220 or 2x250 nucleotide paired-end reads. In the authors' own workflow: Paired reads were merged using FLASH 1.2.11 and aligned with BWA-MEM to the GRCh37 human genome, and TRA and TRB reads were then extracted. V and J assignment used an IMGT-derived reference of cassette sequences and CDR3 motifs that included pseudogenes. Reads were translated in three frames, and productive CDR3s were defined by a C…FGXG motif without stop codons. A clonotype was defined as a unique combination of a V-J cassette pair and a CDR3 amino acid sequence. Reads were filtered by Hamming distance, with the threshold set by the sequence error rate of each sample in mapped regions. TCRdb cleaned the public reads at Q25 with fastp, built clones with MiXCR and kept in-frame beta chains. Rows merge per CDR3 protein into single entries with the most common DNA and genes. For this entry, the V and J calls and clone size follow TCRdb and not the study's own pipeline. Present in this sample are 150,000 to 200,000 distinct CDR3 sequences, more than 30% of which were seen just once. In total, the top ten clones hold 20% of the sample.

Deletion took 4 bases off V and 10 bases off J, with a span of 26 bases between the germline ends. CDR1 is given as SGHAT and CDR2 as FQDESV, both from the germline V gene (reference sequence). The CDR3 goes from the cysteine to the phenylalanine over 17 residues. Only CDR3 DNA remains: 51 bases, in frame from the first base. The sample taken for sequencing was glioma tissue, nonneoplastic brain tissue, or PBMCs (not recorded which). The V and J genes are TRBV11-1 and TRBJ2-1; a tentative D call is TRBD2 (6 bases match). The clonotype was recovered from a human donor with low-grade glioma or glioblastoma, undergoing nonglioma brain surgery, or in good health (not recorded which). The encoded CDR3 is CASSWTGTVKAMGEQFF. The nucleotides read TGTGCCAGCAGCTGGACCGGGACTGTCAAGGCAATGGGGGAGCAGTTCTTC.